These 24 T cell receptor beta chains share one sample of origin, sequenced in a study of tumor-infiltrating lymphocytes in localized non-small cell lung cancer (dated by TCRdb to the early 2020s). Preparation of the library involved the immunoSEQ multiplex PCR assay. The immuneACCESS repertoire file appears here via TCRdb, limited to in-frame rearrangements. These files lack a portion of the clones; in checked studies, under half of the deficit traces to unresolved V genes, and the cause of the others is not known. Here the sample has several thousand clones; roughly 81% occur a single time. The ten largest clones capture 30% of the sample. Sequenced input: lung tumor tissue. These receptors came from a human donor with non-small cell lung cancer.

V and J are TRBV7-3 and TRBJ2-7, with TRBD1 matching over 7 bases. V was clipped by 8 bases and J by 4 bases; unmatched bases: 14. Germline V gene data show CDR1 as SGHTA and CDR2 as FQGTGA. This CDR3 comprises 15 residues. CDR3 loop: CASSRKGGDGYEQYF. The CDR3 DNA reads TGTGCCAGCTCCCGTAAAGGGGGCGACGGGTACGAGCAGTACTTC.

The rearrangement joins TRBV27 to TRBJ2-3; D remains unclear. This CDR3 is built from 15 residues. V was clipped by 4 bases and J by 2 bases, with 13 bases between them. CDR1 is MNHEY and CDR2 is SMNVEV in the germline V gene (reference sequence). CDR3 sequence: CASSSGLWITDTQYF. The DNA for the CDR3 is TGTGCCAGCAGTTCCGGGTTGTGGATCACAGATACGCAGTATTTT.

The CDR3 loop is CASSLPTTSGGADEQFF. The DNA for the CDR3 is TGCGCCAGCAGCTTACCAACTACTAGCGGGGGGGCCGATGAGCAGTTCTTC. The chain combines TRBV5-1 with TRBJ2-1; TRBD2 aligns across 13 bases. Trimming took 2 bases from V and 8 from J; bases not matched to a gene: 10. In germline, CDR1 is SGHRS, CDR2 YFSETQ. CDR3 length equals 17 residues.

This clone appeared a few times. The chain couples TRBV7-6 to TRBJ2-2, with D possibly matching TRBD1 (5 bases). The CDR3 contains 14 residues. V lost 5 bases and J 0 bases, leaving 7 bases between the germline ends. Looked up from germline, CDR1 is SGHVS and CDR2 is FNYEAQ. This chain's CDR3 is CASSQTANTGELFF. For the CDR3, the DNA is TGTGCCAGCAGCCAGACAGCGAACACCGGGGAGCTGTTTTTT. Together with reference TRBV7-6 and TRBJ2-2, the CDR3 gives the full variable domain: GAGVSQSPRYKVTKRGQDVALRCDPISGHVSLYWYRQALGQGPEFLTYFNYEAQQDKSGLPNDRFSAERPEGSISTLTIQRTEQRDSAMYRCASSQTANTGELFFGEGSRLTVL.

CDR3 residues: CASSAVLIYGYTF. CDR3 DNA: TGTGCCAGTTCAGCGGTACTGATTTATGGCTACACCTTC. This rearrangement joins TRBV19 to TRBJ1-2, with D unresolved. Looked up from germline, CDR1 is LNHDA and CDR2 is SQIVND (reference sequence). V lost 8 bases and J lost 5, with 15 bases in between. This CDR3 spans 13 amino acids.

This clone was found once. V usage is TRBV5-1 and J usage is TRBJ2-7; a weak D match, TRBD1 (6 bases). The germline V and J ends were trimmed by 5 bases and 2 bases, with 20 bases remaining between them. In germline, CDR1 is SGHRS, CDR2 YFSETQ. This CDR3 spans 16 amino acids. The CDR3 DNA follows: TGCGCCAGCAGGCGACAGGCGCAAGTACCCCCCTACGAGCAGTACTTC. Its translation is CASRRQAQVPPYEQYF.

The chain joins TRBV5-3 to TRBJ1-3; TRBD1 matches at 9 bases. TRBV5-3 is an open reading frame, and its role is uncertain. The CDR3 runs to 15 residues. V trimming: 5 bases; J trimming: 2 bases; junction bases outside the gene matches: 5. CDR3 sequence (DNA): TGTGCCAGAAGACGGACAGGGGACCCTGGAAACACCATATATTTT. Protein: CARRRTGDPGNTIYF.

The chain uses TRBV5-1 and TRBJ2-1; D ambiguous. Germline V gene data show CDR1 as SGHRS and CDR2 as YFSETQ. The CDR3 runs to 11 residues. Between the trimmed V and J ends, which lost 9 bases and 7 bases, there was a span of 11 bases. The CDR3 spells CATSAGNEQFF. In DNA form, the CDR3 reads TGCGCCACCTCGGCCGGGAATGAGCAGTTCTTC.

This clone has only one observation. The rearrangement joins TRBV6-5 to TRBJ2-2; TRBD1 matches at 7 bases. The CDR3 is 15 amino acids. The trim removed 6 bases at V and 6 bases at J, leaving 10 bases unmatched. The germline V gene has CDR1 MNHEY and CDR2 SVGAGI. The DNA of the CDR3 is TGTGCCAGCAGCCTCCTTGGACAGGCCTCCGGGGAGCTGTTTTTT. Translating gives CASSLLGQASGELFF.

This clone turned up a few times. V usage is TRBV5-1 and J usage is TRBJ2-1; D uncertain. The CDR3 is 13 amino acids. Germline CDR1 reads SGHRS; CDR2 reads YFSETQ. V gave up 1 base and J gave up 4 bases, with 6 bases separating them. The CDR3 region has the DNA TGCGCCAGCAGCTTGCAAACATACAATGAGCAGTTCTTC. It is translated as CASSLQTYNEQFF.

V usage is TRBV2 and J usage is TRBJ1-2; 7 nucleotides agree with TRBD1. The germline gives CDR1 SNHLY, CDR2 FYNNEI. There are 14 residues in the CDR3. V trimming: 4 bases; J trimming: 4 bases; junction bases outside the gene matches: 6. The chain's CDR3 is CASSATGLGYGYTF. CDR3 DNA sequence: TGTGCCAGCAGTGCGACAGGGTTGGGCTATGGCTACACCTTC. Combining the CDR3 with reference TRBV2 and TRBJ1-2 gives the whole variable domain EPEVTQTPSHQVTQMGQEVILRCVPISNHLYFYWYRQILGQKVEFLVSFYNNEISEKSEIFDDQFSVERPDGSNFTLKIRSTKLEDSAMYFCASSATGLGYGYTFGSGTRLTVV.

The chain recombines TRBV9 with TRBJ2-5; 15 positions match TRBD2. V shed 3 bases, J shed 2 bases, and the junction held 5 bases outside the gene matches. Germline values: CDR1 SGDLS, CDR2 YYNGEE. CDR3 length: 17 residues. This CDR3 reads CASSAGTSGGPQETQYF. The CDR3 DNA sequence: TGTGCCAGCAGCGCCGGGACTAGCGGGGGGCCACAAGAGACCCAGTACTTC.

CDR3 sequence (DNA): TGCAGCGCCGAAAGGCAGAACACTGAAGCTTTCTTT. It is translated as CSAERQNTEAFF. V gene TRBV29-1 combines with J gene TRBJ1-1; D not certain. The V gene lost 7 bases and the J gene lost 1 base, with 10 bases spanning the gap. The CDR3 loop spans 12 amino acids. Germline CDR1 reads SQVTM; CDR2 reads ANQGSEA.

This clone was found once. This chain links TRBV15 with TRBJ1-2; 7 bases match TRBD1. The V gene's germline CDR1 is LNHNV and CDR2 YYDKDF (reference sequence). This CDR3 has 16 residues. V lost 0 bases, J lost 8 bases, and 12 bases stayed unmatched. CDR3 bases: TGTGCCACCAGCAGAGATAGCAAGGGGGCTAACTGGGGCTACACCTTC. Translating it yields CATSRDSKGANWGYTF.

The rearrangement links TRBV11-3 to TRBJ2-7, with D perhaps TRBD2 (6 bases). The CDR3 totals 13 residues. Per germline, CDR1 SGHNT and CDR2 YENEEA. Trimming stripped 4 bases from V and 3 bases from J, with 10 bases between. CDR3 sequence reads: CASSSTGVYEQYF. The CDR3 DNA is TGTGCCAGCAGCTCAACGGGGGTCTACGAGCAGTACTTC.

V is TRBV7-2 and J is TRBJ1-2, with TRBD1 as a possible D gene (6 bases). Germline V gene lookup returns CDR1 SGHTA and CDR2 FQGNSA. Trimming cost V 4 bases and J 4 bases, with 13 bases left between them. The CDR3 length is 14 residues. The CDR3, as DNA: TGTGCCAGCAGCTCCGACAGGCGCCTCTATGGCTACACCTTC. As protein: CASSSDRRLYGYTF.

The rearrangement links TRBV5-1 to TRBJ2-1; D unresolved. The V gene lost 1 base and the J gene lost 5 bases, with 16 bases spanning the gap. Germline values: CDR1 SGHRS, CDR2 YFSETQ. The CDR3 has 16 amino acids. The CDR3 DNA reads as TGCGCCAGCAGCTTGTCGCCCGAATCAAGGGACAATGAGCAGTTCTTC. It translates to CASSLSPESRDNEQFF. The variable domain in full, completed from reference TRBV5-1 and TRBJ2-1, reads KAGVTQTPRYLIKTRGQQVTLSCSPISGHRSVSWYQQTPGQGLQFLFEYFSETQRNKGNFPGRFSGRQFSNSRSEMNVSTLELGDSALYLCASSLSPESRDNEQFFGPGTRLTVL.

The chain carries TRBV6-5 and TRBJ1-2; a weak D match, TRBD1 (5 bases). The CDR3 is 13 amino acids. The germline gives CDR1 MNHEY, CDR2 SVGAGI. Trimming pared 2 bases from V and 8 bases from J, leaving 12 bases between. The CDR3 DNA is TGTGCCAGCAGTTACACCAGGGATCGGGGCTACACCTTC. It yields the protein CASSYTRDRGYTF.

The sample holds one count of this clone. The rearrangement joins TRBV7-9 to TRBJ2-7; possible D gene TRBD2, 5 bases. The CDR3 consists of 13 residues. Trimming took off 5 bases at V and 1 base at J, with 9 bases between the two ends. The germline CDR1 and CDR2 sequences are SEHNR and FQNEAQ (reference sequence). The CDR3, as DNA: TGTGCCAGCAGCAACTCGGGGTCCTACGAGCAGTACTTC. The encoded protein is CASSNSGSYEQYF.

This clone was picked up one time. This chain uses TRBV5-1 with TRBJ2-7; D is undetermined. Trimming removed 4 bases at V and 6 bases at J, with 20 bases between. This CDR3 has 15 residues. Per germline, CDR1 SGHRS and CDR2 YFSETQ. CDR3 bases: TGCGCCAGCAGCCTGGGCCCGGTAGGCTCCGCCGAGCAGTACTTC. The encoded protein is CASSLGPVGSAEQYF.

This clone was detected only once. CDR3: CASSLELYTGELFF. The CDR3 nucleotides are TGTGCCAGCAGCTTAGAACTTTACACCGGGGAGCTGTTTTTT. This rearrangement joins TRBV7-8 to TRBJ2-2; D is uncertain. V lost 1 base, J lost 3 bases, and 6 bases lay in between. Per the germline V gene, CDR1 is SGHVS and CDR2 is FQNEAQ. This CDR3 has 14 residues. Variable domain in full (rest from reference TRBV7-8 and TRBJ2-2): GAGVSQSPRYKVAKRGQDVALRCDPISGHVSLFWYQQALGQGPEFLTYFQNEAQLDKSGLPSDRFFAERPEGSVSTLKIQRTQQEDSAVYLCASSLELYTGELFFGEGSRLTVL.

The V gene is TRBV5-1, the J gene TRBJ2-7, with D maybe TRBD2 (6 bases). The length of the CDR3 is 13 residues. Germline V gene sequence: CDR1 SGHRS, CDR2 YFSETQ. V lost 4 bases to trimming and J lost 6 bases, with 14 bases between them. CDR3 nucleotides: TGCGCCAGCAGCCTAAAGCCCGGGAGCGAGCAGTACTTC. The encoded protein is CASSLKPGSEQYF.

This chain links TRBV7-2 with TRBJ2-7; 11 bases line up with TRBD2. V lost 5 bases and J lost 0; bases outside the gene matches: 3. CDR3 length: 15 residues. The germline V gene encodes CDR1 SGHTA and CDR2 FQGNSA. For the CDR3, the DNA is TGTGCCAGCAGCAAAACTAGCGGGGGCTCCTACGAGCAGTACTTC. Residues: CASSKTSGGSYEQYF.

This CDR3 is CASSLDNKVGTDTQYF. DNA of the CDR3: TGTGCCAGCAGCTTAGATAACAAGGTGGGCACAGATACGCAGTATTTT. V gene TRBV11-3 combines with J gene TRBJ2-3; D is undetermined. V lost 0 bases and J 1 base, leaving 11 bases between the germline ends. The CDR3 is 16 residues long. Germline CDR1 and CDR2: SGHNT and YENEEA.